Each of the 27 T cell receptor beta chains below was sequenced from the same sample in a study of cytomegalovirus exposure and HLA in healthy donors. Libraries were prepared by immunoSEQ multiplex PCR; TCRdb keeps only in-frame clonotypes and omits some of them. Found here are over 150,000 clones, approximately 86% of them singletons; the top ten hold 20% to 25%. Sequenced sample: PBMCs. These receptors were obtained from a man aged 18 to 29 in good health and CMV-seropositive.

The rearrangement joins TRBV19 to TRBJ2-5; 7 nucleotides agree with TRBD1. This CDR3 is 15 amino acids long. Unmatched junction bases numbered 9, after V lost 3 bases and J lost 5 bases. The germline CDR1 and CDR2 sequences are LNHDA and SQIVND (reference sequence). This chain's CDR3 is CASSIQTGPPETQYF. The CDR3, as DNA: TGTGCCAGTAGTATTCAGACAGGGCCCCCGGAGACCCAGTACTTC.

The chain couples TRBV18 to TRBJ1-6; D may be TRBD1 (6 bases). The V gene's germline CDR1 is KGHSH and CDR2 LQKENI. V gave up 6 bases and J gave up 5 bases, with 17 bases separating them. The CDR3 is 16 amino acids. The CDR3 DNA sequence: TGTGCCAGCTCCCCTCGTAGGGCAGGGGATAATTCACCCCTCCACTTT. This codes for CASSPRRAGDNSPLHF.

The V gene is TRBV7-2, the J gene TRBJ2-3, with TRBD2 identical over 10 bases. Germline lookup yields CDR1 SGHTA and CDR2 FQGNSA. This CDR3 is built from 16 residues. The ends lost 5 bases at V and 4 bases at J; junction bases unmatched: 9. The CDR3 sequence is CASSPKPGLASDTQYF. The CDR3 nucleotides read TGTGCCAGCAGCCCAAAGCCGGGACTAGCGTCAGATACGCAGTATTTT.

CDR3 coding DNA: TGTGCCAGCAGCTTCGATCTAGCGGGTTATACCGGGGAGCTGTTTTTT. Translating gives CASSFDLAGYTGELFF. J is TRBJ2-2 and V is TRBV5-6, with 8 bases identical to TRBD2. There are 16 residues in the CDR3. The junction had 8 bases not matched to a gene; V was cut back by 2 bases and J by 5 bases. Germline CDR1 is SGHDT and CDR2 is YYEEEE.

The V gene is TRBV7-9, the J gene TRBJ2-3; D is perhaps TRBD1 (6 bases). Germline V CDR1 and CDR2: SEHNR, FQNEAQ (reference sequence). V was clipped by 3 bases and J by 1 base, with 20 bases between them. The CDR3 runs to 18 residues. CDR3 sequence reads: CASSFRGTLVWGTDTQYF. The CDR3 DNA sequence: TGTGCCAGCAGCTTTAGGGGGACGTTGGTCTGGGGCACAGATACGCAGTATTTT.

This chain connects TRBV13 to TRBJ1-1, with 11 nucleotides matching TRBD1. The CDR3 consists of 15 residues. Germline V gene sequence: CDR1 PRHDT, CDR2 FYEKMQ (reference sequence). The V gene end was trimmed by 3 bases and the J gene end by 4 bases; junction bases not matched to a gene: 4. CDR3 sequence reads: CASSLAGTGGTEAFF. The CDR3 DNA reads TGTGCCAGCAGCTTGGCCGGGACAGGGGGCACTGAAGCTTTCTTT.

The chain employs TRBV7-3 and TRBJ1-1; no clear D gene. The CDR3 has 13 amino acids. V was cut by 6 bases and J by 8 bases, with 16 bases left in between. From germline, CDR1 is SGHTA and CDR2 FQGTGA. The CDR3 nucleotides are TGTGCCAGCAGGTTACTGGTGACTGCCGAAGCTTTCTTT. It translates to CASRLLVTAEAFF.

This clone was observed once. The V gene is TRBV18, the J gene TRBJ1-5, with D tentatively TRBD1 (5 bases). There are 20 residues in the CDR3. Per germline, CDR1 KGHSH and CDR2 LQKENI. V lost 3 bases and J 3 bases, leaving 27 bases between the germline ends. The CDR3 loop reads CASSPGTGSQGLLPNQPQHF. CDR3 bases: TGTGCCAGCTCACCTGGCACAGGTTCCCAAGGGCTCCTCCCCAATCAGCCCCAGCATTTT.

This rearrangement joins TRBV4-2 to TRBJ1-4, with D unresolved. V lost 3 bases, J lost 2 bases, and 10 bases lay in between. The CDR3 runs 15 residues. Looked up from germline, CDR1 is LGHNA and CDR2 is YNFKEQ. The CDR3 DNA reads TGTGCCAGCAGCCAGAGCGCTGCGACTAATGAAAAACTGTTTTTT. Translation: CASSQSAATNEKLFF.

The rearrangement uses TRBV30 and TRBJ1-2; possibly TRBD1 for D (5 bases). Germline V CDR1 and CDR2: GTSNPN, SVGIG (reference sequence). V dropped 2 bases and J dropped 2 bases, with 12 bases sitting between them. The CDR3 sequence is 14 residues long. In nucleotides, the CDR3 is TGTGCCTGGAGTTTCGCAGGGTCAAACTATGGCTACACCTTC. Translating gives CAWSFAGSNYGYTF.

Turning to this clone: One junction end disagrees with the germline gene, perhaps due to a read error. The CDR3 DNA follows: TGTGCCAGCAGCCTAACTAGCGGGAGAGCCGGCGATGAGCAGTTCTTC. Translation gives CASSLTSGRAGDEQFF. The gene calls are TRBV7-3 and TRBJ2-1; 11 bases map to TRBD2. The CDR3 is 16 residues long. Germline CDR1 and CDR2: SGHTA and FQGTGA.

The chain employs TRBV2 and TRBJ1-4; D is uncertain. The germline CDR1 and CDR2 sequences are SNHLY and FYNNEI. The CDR3 covers 12 residues. V was shortened by 10 bases and J by 4 bases, with 10 bases between the two germline ends. The CDR3, as DNA: TGTGCCACAAGGCGGGTTAATGAAAAACTGTTTTTT. Its translation: CATRRVNEKLFF.

The V call is TRBV29-1, the J call TRBJ2-7; perhaps TRBD2 as D (6 bases). Trimming took 4 bases from V and 7 from J, leaving 14 bases between them. CDR3 size: 12 residues. CDR1 SQVTM and CDR2 ANQGSEA come from the germline V gene. The CDR3 sequence: CSVAQTGREQYF. CDR3 sequence (DNA): TGCAGCGTTGCCCAGACTGGGAGGGAGCAGTACTTC.

The J gene is TRBJ2-7, the V gene TRBV6-5, with TRBD1 matching 9 bases. The trim removed 6 bases at V and 4 bases at J, leaving 7 bases unmatched. This CDR3 comprises 14 residues. The V gene's germline CDR1 is MNHEY and CDR2 SVGAGI. DNA of the CDR3: TGTGCCAGCAGCCGTGGGACAGGGCCATACGAGCAGTACTTC. The encoded protein is CASSRGTGPYEQYF.

The chain combines TRBV5-1 with TRBJ2-1; 12 bases map to TRBD2. V lost 4 bases and J lost 1; bases outside the gene matches: 3. The CDR3 has 16 amino acids. Germline loops: CDR1 SGHRS, CDR2 YFSETQ. The chain's CDR3 is CASSLTSGGSYNEQFF. CDR3 DNA: TGCGCCAGCAGCCTGACTAGCGGGGGTTCCTACAATGAGCAGTTCTTC. The whole variable domain, filled in from reference TRBV5-1 and TRBJ2-1, reads KAGVTQTPRYLIKTRGQQVTLSCSPISGHRSVSWYQQTPGQGLQFLFEYFSETQRNKGNFPGRFSGRQFSNSRSEMNVSTLELGDSALYLCASSLTSGGSYNEQFFGPGTRLTVL.

Of note for this clone: The sample has other DNA sequences that encode this CDR3 too. The chain employs TRBV6-5 and TRBJ2-7, with 9 nucleotides matching TRBD2. The germline V gene has CDR1 MNHEY and CDR2 SVGAGI. The CDR3 is made up of 14 amino acids. With 4 bases clipped from V and 2 bases from J, the junction kept 3 bases outside the gene matches. The CDR3 sequence: CASSFSGGAYEQYF. The DNA for the CDR3 is TGTGCCAGCAGTTTTAGCGGGGGAGCCTACGAGCAGTACTTC.

Comments on this clone: One end of the junction does not line up with germline, which may come from a read error. The chain links TRBV6-5 to TRBJ2-1, with 8 positions matching TRBD2. This CDR3 has 15 residues. Looked up from germline, CDR1 is MNHEY and CDR2 is SVGAGI. The CDR3 DNA reads as TGTGCCAGCAGAGACGGGGGGGCCTCCCACAATGAGCAGTTCTTC. Residues: CASRDGGASHNEQFF.

This clone was seen only once. The chain links TRBV11-2 to TRBJ2-1, with 10 bases lining up with TRBD2. Trimming cost V 1 base and J 5 bases; bases outside gene matches: 5. This CDR3 is built from 16 residues. Per the germline V gene, CDR1 is SGHAT and CDR2 is FQNNGV. The CDR3 is CASSLVASGGHNEQFF. In DNA, the CDR3 is TGTGCCAGCAGCTTAGTGGCTAGCGGGGGTCACAATGAGCAGTTCTTC.

The rearrangement uses TRBV6-6 and TRBJ2-1, with 8 bases matching TRBD2. Germline V gene lookup returns CDR1 MNHNY and CDR2 SVGAGI (reference sequence). V was pared by 2 bases and J by 6 bases, with 6 bases of the junction left unmatched. The CDR3 is 15 amino acids. This chain's CDR3 is CASSYPGLVSNEQFF. CDR3 DNA: TGTGCCAGCAGTTACCCGGGACTAGTGAGCAATGAGCAGTTCTTC.

The chain has TRBV6-1 and TRBJ2-5, with 9 bases matching TRBD1. Germline V CDR1 and CDR2: MNHNS, SASEGT. The length of the CDR3 is 17 residues. V was pared by 3 bases and J by 1 base, with 9 bases of the junction left unmatched. CDR3 sequence: CASSDFPGQGLQETQYF. The CDR3 bases are TGTGCCAGCAGTGATTTCCCGGGACAGGGCCTCCAAGAGACCCAGTACTTC.

The genes are TRBV2 and TRBJ1-2; 9 positions match TRBD1. The CDR3 runs to 15 residues. The V segment lost 1 base and the J segment 1 base; nucleotides outside the gene matches: 1. Germline assignment: CDR1 SNHLY and CDR2 FYNNEI. DNA for the CDR3: TGTGCCAGCAGTGAAGTGGGACAGGGTAACTATGGCTACACCTTC. Its protein product is CASSEVGQGNYGYTF.

V is TRBV18 and J is TRBJ2-5; 7 bases line up with TRBD2. Germline V CDR1 and CDR2: KGHSH, LQKENI. V lost 0 bases, J lost 4 bases, and 2 bases stayed unmatched. The CDR3 runs 14 residues. DNA of the CDR3: TGTGCCAGCTCACCACCGCCGGGGGGAGAGACCCAGTACTTC. This encodes CASSPPPGGETQYF.

The V call is TRBV13, the J call TRBJ2-7; 11 nucleotides agree with TRBD2. CDR1 is PRHDT, CDR2 FYEKMQ, per germline (reference sequence). The CDR3 sequence is 16 residues long. V shed 4 bases, J shed 0 bases, and the junction held 5 bases outside the gene matches. For the CDR3, the DNA is TGTGCCAGCAGCTCACGACTAGCGGGGATCTCCTACGAGCAGTACTTC. This encodes CASSSRLAGISYEQYF.

This clone was recorded only once. The rearrangement joins TRBV28 to TRBJ1-5; D perhaps matches TRBD1 (5 bases). The germline V gene has CDR1 MDHEN and CDR2 SYDVKM. The CDR3 contains 19 residues. V lost 5 bases, J lost 9 bases, and 32 bases lay in between. CDR3 DNA sequence: TGTGCCAGCAGTCTAACCCCAAGGGCTACTCGGGACGGCGGGGCGCCCCAGCATTTT. Its translation is CASSLTPRATRDGGAPQHF.

The chain employs TRBV5-5 and TRBJ2-7, with a weak D call TRBD2 (6 bases). Germline V gives CDR1 SGHKS, CDR2 YYEKEE (reference sequence). There are 16 residues in the CDR3. V was cut by 0 bases and J by 0 bases, with 13 bases left in between. The CDR3 loop reads CASSLVGGEDSYEQYF. The CDR3 bases are TGTGCCAGCAGCTTGGTTGGAGGGGAGGACTCCTACGAGCAGTACTTC.

There are a few counts of this clone. The rearrangement joins TRBV6-5 to TRBJ1-2, with 11 bases that match TRBD1. This CDR3 comprises 14 residues. The germline gives CDR1 MNHEY, CDR2 SVGAGI. The V segment lost 5 bases and the J segment 2 bases; nucleotides outside the gene matches: 1. The CDR3 sequence is CASSRDRGNYGYTF. DNA of the CDR3: TGTGCCAGCAGTCGGGACAGGGGGAACTATGGCTACACCTTC.

A word on this clone: Other nucleotide sequences from this sample produce the same CDR3. J is TRBJ2-7 and V is TRBV7-2; maybe TRBD2 (6 bases). The CDR3 consists of 14 residues. V was trimmed by 0 bases and J by 1 base, leaving 7 bases between them. The germline V gene encodes CDR1 SGHTA and CDR2 FQGNSA. The CDR3 reads CASSLAGGSYEQYF. The DNA of the CDR3 is TGTGCCAGCAGCTTAGCGGGGGGATCCTACGAGCAGTACTTC.